This T cell receptor (beta chain) was found in a study of shared clonotypes between healthy human individuals. The study used about 84 million PBMCs per unsorted sample for genomic DNA. In the authors' methods: ImmunoSEQ output held junction-only sequences without quality scores, so filtering differed. The repertoire was sequenced with immunoSEQ multiplex PCR; TCRdb's copy has only in-frame clones and lacks some. Clonal size and the V and J genes are those of that table, whereas D and trimming came from the DNA. The table shows roughly 500,000 clones, with about four fifths occurring only once. From germline, CDR1 is SGHRS and CDR2 YFSETQ. The CDR3 contains 14 residues. Deletions cut 0 bases from V and 5 bases from J, with 12 bases between.

The receptor's source is a middle-aged woman in good health. Some clones in this sample may be carry-over from other donors' samples. V gene TRBV5-1 combines with J gene TRBJ2-7, with D perhaps given as TRBD1 or TRBD2 (5 bases each). The sample consisted of PBMCs. DNA for the CDR3: TGCGCCAGCAGCTTGGATGGGACGTCCGACGAGCAGTACTTC. This sequence encodes CASSLDGTSDEQYF. Using reference TRBV5-1 and TRBJ2-7 for the parts outside the CDR3, the full variable domain is KAGVTQTPRYLIKTRGQQVTLSCSPISGHRSVSWYQQTPGQGLQFLFEYFSETQRNKGNFPGRFSGRQFSNSRSEMNVSTLELGDSALYLCASSLDGTSDEQYFGPGTRLTVT.